Presented here are 29 T cell receptor beta chains from one specimen sequenced in a study of cytomegalovirus exposure and HLA in healthy donors. The PCR employed 60 Vbeta primers together with 13 Jbeta primers. Only in-frame clones appear in the TCRdb table, and some are missing; sequencing was by immunoSEQ multiplex PCR. Of about 59,000 clones in the sample, 75% to 85% were seen once. Material: PBMCs. Receptors were obtained from a human donor in good health.

In this sample, this clone turned up once. V usage is TRBV7-9 and J usage is TRBJ2-7; 7 nucleotides align to TRBD2. CDR3 size: 12 residues. Per germline, CDR1 SEHNR and CDR2 FQNEAQ (reference sequence). The V gene end was trimmed by 4 bases and the J gene end by 6 bases; junction bases not matched to a gene: 3. CDR3 coding DNA: TGTGCCAGCAGCTCGGTAGCGGGCGAGCAGTACTTC. Amino acid sequence: CASSSVAGEQYF.

This chain links TRBV7-9 with TRBJ2-7, with TRBD2 identical over 8 bases. The trim removed 1 base at V and 6 bases at J, leaving 11 bases unmatched. Germline loops: CDR1 SEHNR, CDR2 FQNEAQ (reference sequence). The CDR3 is made up of 16 amino acids. The CDR3 region is CASSLVVLADPVEQYF. In DNA, the CDR3 is TGTGCCAGCAGCTTAGTAGTACTAGCGGACCCTGTCGAGCAGTACTTC. Full variable domain (remainder filled in from reference TRBV7-9 and TRBJ2-7): DTGVSQNPRHKITKRGQNVTFRCDPISEHNRLYWYRQTLGQGPEFLTYFQNEAQLEKSRLLSDRFSAERPKGSFSTLEIQRTEQGDSAMYLCASSLVVLADPVEQYFGPGTRLTVT.

This clone appeared a few times. The J gene is TRBJ2-3, the V gene TRBV5-1; no clear D gene. CDR3 length equals 15 residues. Germline assignment: CDR1 SGHRS and CDR2 YFSETQ. The V end was cut by 1 base, the J end by 0 bases, with 9 bases between. The CDR3 here is CASSLWAASTDTQYF. In nucleotides, the CDR3 is TGCGCCAGCAGCTTGTGGGCAGCAAGCACAGATACGCAGTATTTT.

The rearrangement uses TRBV7-2 and TRBJ2-1; tentative D call: TRBD2 (5 bases). V was pared by 7 bases and J by 5 bases, with 15 bases between. Germline V gene data show CDR1 as SGHTA and CDR2 as FQGNSA. CDR3 length: 14 amino acids. CDR3 in amino acids: CASNHPAGNNEQFF. Written as DNA, the CDR3 is TGTGCCAGCAACCATCCGGCGGGCAACAATGAGCAGTTCTTC.

This CDR3 reads CASSADRGGGGTEAFF. The DNA for the CDR3 is TGCGCCAGCAGCGCAGACAGGGGAGGGGGGGGCACTGAAGCTTTCTTT. The chain recombines TRBV5-1 with TRBJ1-1; 8 positions agree with TRBD1. Germline V gene sequence: CDR1 SGHRS, CDR2 YFSETQ. CDR3 length equals 16 residues. Germline trimming cut 4 bases from V and 4 bases from J; bases unmatched to any gene: 12.

This chain links TRBV5-4 with TRBJ1-2, with 11 bases fitting TRBD1. The V gene end was trimmed by 0 bases and the J gene end by 7 bases; junction bases not matched to a gene: 2. Germline lookup yields CDR1 SGHNT and CDR2 YYREEE (reference sequence). This CDR3 comprises 14 residues. DNA of the CDR3: TGTGCCAGCAGCTTGGAGGACAGGGGGCTTGGCTACACCTTC. Translated, it gives CASSLEDRGLGYTF.

V usage is TRBV19 and J usage is TRBJ2-2; 8 bases line up with TRBD2. V shed 5 bases, J shed 2 bases, and the junction held 7 bases outside the gene matches. Germline V lookup: CDR1 LNHDA, CDR2 SQIVND (reference sequence). This CDR3 is 16 amino acids long. In nucleotides, the CDR3 is TGTGCCAGTAGTGCCCCCGGGACTAGAAACACCGGGGAGCTGTTTTTT. It translates to CASSAPGTRNTGELFF. The complete variable domain, with remaining parts taken from reference TRBV19 and TRBJ2-2, reads DGGITQSPKYLFRKEGQNVTLSCEQNLNHDAMYWYRQDPGQGLRLIYYSQIVNDFQKGDIAEGYSVSREKKESFPLTVTSAQKNPTAFYLCASSAPGTRNTGELFFGEGSRLTVL.

This clone came up a few times. The chain has TRBV7-3 and TRBJ2-7; 9 nucleotides agree with TRBD2. Looked up from germline, CDR1 is SGHTA and CDR2 is FQGTGA. The CDR3 sequence is 14 residues long. V lost 5 bases and J lost 6; bases outside the gene matches: 8. CDR3 sequence (DNA): TGTGCCAGCAGCCTCTTAGCGGGAGTGGGCGAGCAGTACTTC. It codes for CASSLLAGVGEQYF.

This clone was counted once. The chain combines TRBV4-1 with TRBJ2-7; 9 positions agree with TRBD2. Germline assignment: CDR1 MGHRA and CDR2 YSYEKL. The CDR3 is 16 residues long. The V and J ends lost 2 bases and 7 bases, in that order; junction bases with no gene match: 12. CDR3 sequence: CASSQLSTSGLWEQYF. CDR3 coding DNA: TGCGCCAGCAGCCAACTCTCGACTAGCGGTTTATGGGAGCAGTACTTC.

This chain links TRBV4-3 with TRBJ2-3; 10 bases agree with TRBD2. The CDR3 contains 17 residues. The V gene's germline CDR1 is LGHNA and CDR2 YSLEER. J lost 2 bases, V lost 2 bases, and 7 bases had no gene match. Here the CDR3 reads CASSQWLAGENTDTQYF. The CDR3 DNA reads TGCGCCAGCAGCCAATGGCTAGCGGGGGAAAACACAGATACGCAGTATTTT.

V usage is TRBV5-8 and J usage is TRBJ2-1; 10 bases are a match to TRBD2. The length of the CDR3 is 17 residues. V was clipped by 4 bases and J by 4 bases; unmatched bases: 11. Germline V lookup: CDR1 SGHTS, CDR2 YDEGEE. CDR3 in amino acids: CASSPAVVAGGYNEQFF. CDR3 nucleotide sequence: TGTGCCAGCAGCCCGGCGGTTGTAGCGGGAGGTTACAATGAGCAGTTCTTC.

V and J are TRBV7-2 and TRBJ2-5; 13 bases fit TRBD2. Trimming cost V 5 bases and J 7 bases; bases outside gene matches: 10. Germline CDR1 and CDR2: SGHTA and FQGNSA. The CDR3 extends over 16 amino acids. The CDR3 reads CASSPRTSGSEGTQYF. The CDR3 DNA reads as TGTGCCAGCAGCCCGCGGACTAGCGGGAGTGAGGGGACCCAGTACTTC.

The rearrangement links TRBV7-3 to TRBJ1-6, with D possibly matching TRBD1 (5 bases). The ends were cut back, 5 bases at V and 6 bases at J, with 14 bases in the middle. Germline loops: CDR1 SGHTA, CDR2 FQGTGA. CDR3 size: 15 residues. In DNA form, the CDR3 reads TGTGCCAGCAGCCGGATGGGGGGTTTTAATTCACCCCTCCACTTT. Translated: CASSRMGGFNSPLHF.

V gene TRBV5-1 combines with J gene TRBJ1-1, with TRBD1 matching 7 bases. The CDR3 runs 15 residues. With V trimmed by 4 bases and J by 2 bases, 8 bases remained unmatched. Germline values: CDR1 SGHRS, CDR2 YFSETQ. The CDR3 DNA sequence: TGCGCCAGCAGCACCACGAGGGGGCCCAACACTGAAGCTTTCTTT. Protein: CASSTTRGPNTEAFF.

The chain employs TRBV2 and TRBJ1-5; tentative D call: TRBD1 (5 bases). V lost 6 bases and J lost 11, with 14 bases in between. Germline CDR1 reads SNHLY; CDR2 reads FYNNEI. The CDR3 is 12 amino acids. CDR3 region: CASRGGVGAQHF. Here the CDR3 DNA reads TGTGCCAGCAGGGGGGGGGTGGGGGCCCAGCATTTT.

This rearrangement joins TRBV11-3 to TRBJ2-1; D is perhaps TRBD2 (7 bases). In germline, CDR1 is SGHNT, CDR2 YENEEA. The CDR3 has 15 amino acids. Trimming shortened V by 8 bases and J by 8 bases, and 22 bases separated the two germline ends. The CDR3: CASGRGARWGDEQFF. CDR3 sequence (DNA): TGTGCCAGCGGGAGGGGGGCCCGGTGGGGGGATGAGCAGTTCTTC.

The chain uses TRBV5-1 and TRBJ2-7, with TRBD1 matching over 7 bases. The trim removed 3 bases at V and 7 bases at J, leaving 10 bases unmatched. Germline CDR1 SGHRS, CDR2 YFSETQ. This CDR3 has 14 residues. CDR3 loop: CASSSRQGQGEQYF. As DNA, the CDR3 is TGCGCCAGCAGCTCCCGACAGGGCCAGGGGGAGCAGTACTTC.

The chain recombines TRBV5-1 with TRBJ2-6; 8 bases agree with TRBD1. The CDR3 is made up of 20 amino acids. Germline CDR1 SGHRS, CDR2 YFSETQ. The V gene end was trimmed by 4 bases and the J gene end by 4 bases; junction bases not matched to a gene: 19. The CDR3 DNA follows: TGCGCCAGCAGCCCTGTTGGACAGGGCTCAAGACCGTCCGGGGCCAACGTCCTGACTTTC. It is translated as CASSPVGQGSRPSGANVLTF.

CDR3 nucleotides: TGTGCCAGCAGCTTAGCCCGAGACAGGGGGGGGTCCTACGAGCAGTACTTC. This codes for CASSLARDRGGSYEQYF. V gene TRBV11-2 combines with J gene TRBJ2-7; 9 nucleotides align to TRBD1. Germline V lookup: CDR1 SGHAT, CDR2 FQNNGV. This CDR3 comprises 17 residues. After removal of 1 base from V and 1 base from J, the junction contained 8 bases not matched to a gene. The whole variable domain, remainder taken from reference TRBV11-2 and TRBJ2-7, is EAGVAQSPRYKIIEKRQSVAFWCNPISGHATLYWYQQILGQGPKLLIQFQNNGVVDDSQLPKDRFSAERLKGVDSTLKIQPAKLEDSAVYLCASSLARDRGGSYEQYFGPGTRLTVT.

CDR3 sequence: CASSYQGESYGYTF. The CDR3 region has the DNA TGTGCCAGCAGTTATCAGGGTGAGAGCTATGGCTACACCTTC. The chain couples TRBV27 to TRBJ1-2; TRBD1 is a possible D gene (5 bases). This CDR3 is built from 14 residues. Between the trimmed V and J ends, which lost 4 bases and 4 bases, there was a span of 13 bases. Germline lookup yields CDR1 MNHEY and CDR2 SMNVEV (reference sequence).

The gene calls are TRBV18 and TRBJ2-7; 9 bases agree with TRBD1. The CDR3 is made up of 16 amino acids. Germline assignment: CDR1 KGHSH and CDR2 LQKENI. Trimming cost V 2 bases and J 9 bases; bases outside gene matches: 14. The CDR3 DNA sequence: TGTGCCAGCTCACCAAGGATGGGACAGGGAGGCCTGGGGCAGTACTTC. Translated: CASSPRMGQGGLGQYF.

The CDR3, as DNA: TGTGCCAGCAGTTTAGCCTTACAGGGTGTGAGGGGAGAGACCCAGTACTTC. This gives the protein CASSLALQGVRGETQYF. J is TRBJ2-5 and V is TRBV27; possibly TRBD1 for D (6 bases). The CDR3 has 17 amino acids. Deletions cut 2 bases from V and 4 bases from J, with 20 bases between. Germline values: CDR1 MNHEY, CDR2 SMNVEV (reference sequence).

The J gene is TRBJ1-2, the V gene TRBV4-1, with 10 positions matching TRBD1. This CDR3 is 17 amino acids long. V trimming: 1 base; J trimming: 7 bases; junction bases outside the gene matches: 12. The germline CDR1 and CDR2 sequences are MGHRA and YSYEKL. The CDR3 coding sequence is TGCGCCAGCAGCCAAGTGCTCCTTGGGACAGGGGCAACTGGCTACACCTTC. Translated, it gives CASSQVLLGTGATGYTF.

This clone was seen a few times. A much bigger clone sits one base away, suggesting this may be a read error. The same CDR3 can be traced to other DNA sequences in this sample. The chain couples TRBV6-5 to TRBJ1-2; the D gene is possibly TRBD1 (5 bases). The V gene's germline CDR1 is MNHEY and CDR2 SVGAGI. V shed 6 bases and J shed 4 bases, with 12 bases lying between them. The CDR3 consists of 13 residues. DNA for the CDR3: TGTGCCAGCAGCGCCCAGGGCTTCTATGGCTACACCTTC. Translation gives CASSAQGFYGYTF.

The V and J genes are TRBV4-2 and TRBJ1-1, with a tentative D call TRBD1 (5 bases). The CDR3 spans 15 residues. Per germline, CDR1 LGHNA and CDR2 YNFKEQ. V shed 4 bases and J shed 4 bases, with 16 bases lying between them. Here the CDR3 reads CASSRSTRAFTEAFF. The CDR3 region has the DNA TGTGCCAGCAGCCGATCCACCAGGGCTTTCACTGAAGCTTTCTTT.

The chain is built from TRBV6-4 and TRBJ1-1, with 7 bases that match TRBD1. CDR3 size: 15 residues. Losses at the gene ends were 2 bases for V and 2 bases for J; bases not matched to a gene: 5. The V gene's germline CDR1 is MRHNA and CDR2 SNTAGT. CDR3 nucleotide sequence: TGTGCCAGCAGTGACAGGGCAGGGGGAAACACTGAAGCTTTCTTT. Protein: CASSDRAGGNTEAFF.

In this sample, this clone turned up once. The chain has TRBV7-9 and TRBJ2-5; 9 nucleotides line up with TRBD1. V shed 4 bases and J 5 bases; nucleotides not matched to a gene: 11. This CDR3 comprises 16 residues. Germline CDR1 and CDR2: SEHNR and FQNEAQ (reference sequence). The CDR3 protein is CASSSGSDRGEETQYF. The CDR3 nucleotides read TGTGCCAGCAGCTCTGGGAGCGACAGGGGGGAGGAGACCCAGTACTTC.

This chain links TRBV7-2 with TRBJ1-2; D not certain. V was trimmed by 5 bases and J by 2 bases, leaving 9 bases between them. This CDR3 is 13 amino acids long. Germline loops: CDR1 SGHTA, CDR2 FQGNSA. CDR3 coding DNA: TGTGCCAGCAGCACACAGACGAACTATGGCTACACCTTC. Translation gives CASSTQTNYGYTF.

A remark on this clone: This is likely a read error, given that the CDR3 carries no conserved phenylalanine or tryptophan at its end. This chain joins TRBV6-1 and TRBJ1-1, with D perhaps matching TRBD1 (6 bases). The length of the CDR3 is 15 residues. Per the germline V gene, CDR1 is MNHNS and CDR2 is SASEGT. With 8 bases removed from V and 0 bases from J, the gap between germline ends came to 16 bases. In nucleotides, the CDR3 is TGTGCCAGCCTAAGGGGGGGCGCGATGAACACTGAAGCTTTCCTT. Translation: CASLRGGAMNTEAFL.